This T cell receptor (beta chain) emerged from a study of CD8 T cells in ankylosing spondylitis. The authors made TCR beta libraries by quantitative 5'-RACE with molecular barcodes. TCRdb reprocessed the 5' RACE reads via MiXCR and lists one record per CDR3 protein. The sample has under 250,000 distinct CDR3 sequences, 32% seen once; the top ten hold around 4.5%. For this clonotype: Its antigen is currently unknown.

Trimming cost V 5 bases and J 5 bases; bases outside gene matches: 8. CDR3 size: 15 residues. Study-level results: Clones linked to disease were reported to show significant enrichment in matched ankylosing spondylitis synovial fluid. A motif in TCR beta, a set of about eight highly homologous variants, appeared characteristic of ankylosing spondylitis blood. Reactive arthritis synovial fluid and blood previously showed some of these motif variants.

The receptor comes from a male donor with ankylosing spondylitis or in good health (not recorded which). Sequencing input: blood, either unsorted or a sorted T cell fraction (not recorded which). The J gene is TRBJ1-4, the V gene TRBV12-3 or TRBV12-4, with 7 bases lining up with TRBD1. This CDR3 is CASSQNRGRNEKLFF. DNA of the CDR3: TGTGCCAGCAGTCAAAACAGGGGCCGGAATGAAAAACTGTTTTTT.